This T cell receptor beta chain originates from a study of a mutant IDH1 vaccine in newly diagnosed glioma. Trimming pared 4 bases from V and 8 bases from J, leaving 18 bases between. Germline lookup yields CDR1 SQVTM and CDR2 ANQGSEA. This CDR3 has 14 residues. Assay: immunoSEQ multiplex PCR; the TCRdb copy retains only in-frame clones and omits some. The sample yields roughly 46,000 clones, 84% seen once. Stated time point: week 47, end of study. With topical imiquimod, each dose of the vaccine consisted of 300 ug of mutant IDH1 20-mer peptide. On this clone itself: Its antigen remains unidentified.

V usage is TRBV29-1 and J usage is TRBJ2-1; no clear D. The starting material was PBMCs, obtained from a glioma patient whose treatment included an IDH1 peptide vaccine. This receptor was taken from a woman in her twenties or thirties with glioma. Some clones in this sample may be carry-over from other donors' samples. CDR3 sequence: CSVAGPYPLDEQFF. For the CDR3, the DNA is TGCAGCGTTGCCGGCCCTTACCCGCTGGATGAGCAGTTCTTC.